This note documents a single T cell receptor beta chain sequence. The record originates from a study of blood T cell repertoires in COVID-19. Background on the study: Sites across the United States, Italy and Spain contributed samples from acute and convalescent COVID-19. Sources were T cells, B-cell-depleted T cells, or PBMCs; the material itself was cDNA or gDNA.

Original processing notes: Counts of nucleated cells, estimated from reference gene primer amplification, were obtained. The data were produced by immunoSEQ multiplex PCR, yet TCRdb's version contains in-frame clones alone and is incomplete. The V and J calls and clone size come from that table; D and trimming were worked out from the DNA. In the table there are around 87,000 clones, roughly 80% of which are singletons. CDR3 length equals 14 residues. Germline V lookup: CDR1 LGHDT, CDR2 YNNKEL (reference sequence). With 2 bases removed from V and 7 bases from J, the gap between germline ends came to 15 bases.

This clonotype originated in a human donor in a cohort sampled during active COVID-19. The sample was peripheral blood. This chain joins TRBV3-1 (or the pseudogene TRBV3-2) and TRBJ2-7; D is possibly TRBD1 (6 bases). The CDR3, as DNA: TGTGCCAGCAGCCAACTAGGGACACCGGGGGAGCAGTACTTC. This encodes CASSQLGTPGEQYF.